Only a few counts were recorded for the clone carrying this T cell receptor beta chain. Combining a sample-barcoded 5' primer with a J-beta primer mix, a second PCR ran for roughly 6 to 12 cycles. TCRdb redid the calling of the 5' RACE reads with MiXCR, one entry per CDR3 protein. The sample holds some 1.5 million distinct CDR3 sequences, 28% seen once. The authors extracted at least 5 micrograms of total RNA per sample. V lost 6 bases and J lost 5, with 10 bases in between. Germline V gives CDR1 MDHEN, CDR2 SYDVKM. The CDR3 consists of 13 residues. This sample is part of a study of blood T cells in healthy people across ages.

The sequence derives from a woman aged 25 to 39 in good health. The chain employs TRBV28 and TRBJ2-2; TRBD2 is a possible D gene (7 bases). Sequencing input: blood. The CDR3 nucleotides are TGTGCCAGCAGCGGGGGGCTAACCGGGGAGCTGTTTTTT. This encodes CASSGGLTGELFF.